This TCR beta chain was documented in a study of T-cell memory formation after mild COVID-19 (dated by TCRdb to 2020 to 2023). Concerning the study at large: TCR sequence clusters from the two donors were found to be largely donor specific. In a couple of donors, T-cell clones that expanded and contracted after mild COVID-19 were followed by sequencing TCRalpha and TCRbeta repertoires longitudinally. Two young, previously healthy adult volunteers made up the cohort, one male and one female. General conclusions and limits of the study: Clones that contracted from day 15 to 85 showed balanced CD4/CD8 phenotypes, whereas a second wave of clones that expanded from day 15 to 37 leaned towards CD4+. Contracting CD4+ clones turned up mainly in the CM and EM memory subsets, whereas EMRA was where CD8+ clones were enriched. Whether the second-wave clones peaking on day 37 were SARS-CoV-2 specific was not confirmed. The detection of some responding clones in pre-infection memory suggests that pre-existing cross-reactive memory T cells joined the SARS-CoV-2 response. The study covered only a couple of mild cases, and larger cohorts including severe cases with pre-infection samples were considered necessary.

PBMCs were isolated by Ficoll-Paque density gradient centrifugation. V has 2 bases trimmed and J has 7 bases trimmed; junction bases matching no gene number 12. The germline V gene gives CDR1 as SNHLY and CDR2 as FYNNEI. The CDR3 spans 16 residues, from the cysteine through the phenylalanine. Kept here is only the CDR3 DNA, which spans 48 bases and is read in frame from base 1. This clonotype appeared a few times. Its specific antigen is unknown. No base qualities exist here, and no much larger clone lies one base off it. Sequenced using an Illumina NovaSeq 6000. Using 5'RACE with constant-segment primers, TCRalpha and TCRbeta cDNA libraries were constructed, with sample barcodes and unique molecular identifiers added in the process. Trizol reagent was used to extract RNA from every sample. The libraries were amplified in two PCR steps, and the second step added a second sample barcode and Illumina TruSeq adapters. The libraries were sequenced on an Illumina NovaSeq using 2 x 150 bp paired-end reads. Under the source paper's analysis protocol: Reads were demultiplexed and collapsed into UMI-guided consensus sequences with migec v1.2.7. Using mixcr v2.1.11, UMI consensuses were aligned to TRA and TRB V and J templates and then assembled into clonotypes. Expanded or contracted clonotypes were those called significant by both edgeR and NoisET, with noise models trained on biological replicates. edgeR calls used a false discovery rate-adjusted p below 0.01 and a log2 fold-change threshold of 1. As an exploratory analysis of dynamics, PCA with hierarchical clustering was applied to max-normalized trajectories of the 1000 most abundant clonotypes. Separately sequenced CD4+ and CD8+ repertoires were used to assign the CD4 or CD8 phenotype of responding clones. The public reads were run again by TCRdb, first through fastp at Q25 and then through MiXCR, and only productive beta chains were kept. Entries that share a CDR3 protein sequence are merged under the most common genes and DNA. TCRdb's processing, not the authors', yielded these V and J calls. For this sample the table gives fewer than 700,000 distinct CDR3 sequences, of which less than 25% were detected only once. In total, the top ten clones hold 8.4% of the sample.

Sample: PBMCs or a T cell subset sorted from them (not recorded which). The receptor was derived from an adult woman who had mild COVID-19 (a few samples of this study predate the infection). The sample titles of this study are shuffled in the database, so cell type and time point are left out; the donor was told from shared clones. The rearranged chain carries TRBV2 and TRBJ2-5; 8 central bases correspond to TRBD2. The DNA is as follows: TGTGCCAGCAGTGAAAGGAGCGGGGGAGCCCTGGGGACCCAGTACTTC. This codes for CASSERSGGALGTQYF.